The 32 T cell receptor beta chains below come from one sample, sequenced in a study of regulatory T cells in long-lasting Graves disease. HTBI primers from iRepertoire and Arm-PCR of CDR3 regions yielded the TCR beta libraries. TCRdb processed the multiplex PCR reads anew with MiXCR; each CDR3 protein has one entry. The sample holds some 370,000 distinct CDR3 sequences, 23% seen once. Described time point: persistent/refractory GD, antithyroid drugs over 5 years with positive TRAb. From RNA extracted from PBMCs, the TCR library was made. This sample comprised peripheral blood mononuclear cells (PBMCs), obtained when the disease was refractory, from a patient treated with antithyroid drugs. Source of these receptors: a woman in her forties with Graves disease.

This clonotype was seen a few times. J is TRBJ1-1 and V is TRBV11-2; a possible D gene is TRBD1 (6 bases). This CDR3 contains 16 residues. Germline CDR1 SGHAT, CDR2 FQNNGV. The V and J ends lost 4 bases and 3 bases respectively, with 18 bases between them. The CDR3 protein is CASSYQYTGRDTEAFF. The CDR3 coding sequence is TGTGCCAGCAGCTACCAATATACAGGGCGTGACACTGAAGCTTTCTTT. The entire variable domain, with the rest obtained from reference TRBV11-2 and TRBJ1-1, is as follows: EAGVAQSPRYKIIEKRQSVAFWCNPISGHATLYWYQQILGQGPKLLIQFQNNGVVDDSQLPKDRFSAERLKGVDSTLKIQPAKLEDSAVYLCASSYQYTGRDTEAFFGQGTRLTVV.

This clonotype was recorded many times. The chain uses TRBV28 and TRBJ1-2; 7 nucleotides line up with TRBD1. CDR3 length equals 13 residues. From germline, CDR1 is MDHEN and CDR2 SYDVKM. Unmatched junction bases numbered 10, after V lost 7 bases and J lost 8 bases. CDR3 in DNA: TGTGCCAGCACCATCGGACAGGCGAAAGGCTACACCTTC. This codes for CASTIGQAKGYTF.

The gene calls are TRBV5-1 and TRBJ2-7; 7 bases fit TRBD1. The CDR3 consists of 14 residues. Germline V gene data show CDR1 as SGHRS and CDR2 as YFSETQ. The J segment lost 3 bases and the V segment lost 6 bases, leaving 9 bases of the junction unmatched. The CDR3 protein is CASTSGTANYEQYF. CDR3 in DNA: TGCGCCAGCACCTCGGGGACAGCCAACTACGAGCAGTACTTC.

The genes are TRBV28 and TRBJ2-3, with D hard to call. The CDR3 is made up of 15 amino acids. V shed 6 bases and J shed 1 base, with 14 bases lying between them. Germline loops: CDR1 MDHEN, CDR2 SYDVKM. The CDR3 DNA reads TGTGCCAGCAGCTCTATCGCGGATGGCACAGATACGCAGTATTTT. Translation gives CASSSIADGTDTQYF.

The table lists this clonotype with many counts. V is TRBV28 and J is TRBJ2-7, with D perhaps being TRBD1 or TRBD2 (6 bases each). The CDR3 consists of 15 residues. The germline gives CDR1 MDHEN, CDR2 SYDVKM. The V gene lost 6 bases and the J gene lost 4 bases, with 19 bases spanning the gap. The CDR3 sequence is CASSPEEGDHYEQYF. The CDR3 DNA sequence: TGTGCCAGCAGCCCTGAGGAGGGGGACCATTACGAGCAGTACTTC.

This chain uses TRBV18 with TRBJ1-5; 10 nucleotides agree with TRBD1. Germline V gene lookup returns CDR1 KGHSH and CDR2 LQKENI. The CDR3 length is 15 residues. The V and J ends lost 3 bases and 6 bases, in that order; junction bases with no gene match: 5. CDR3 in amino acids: CASSPTGTGVQPQHF. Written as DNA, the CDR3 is TGTGCCAGCTCACCGACCGGGACAGGGGTTCAGCCCCAGCATTTT.

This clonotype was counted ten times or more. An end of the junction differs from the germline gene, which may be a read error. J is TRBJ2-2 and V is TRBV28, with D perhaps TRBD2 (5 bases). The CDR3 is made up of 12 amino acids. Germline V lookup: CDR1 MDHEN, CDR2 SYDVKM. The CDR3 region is CASSLSGVEVFF. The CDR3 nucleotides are TGTGCCAGCAGTTTAAGTGGGGTGGAGGTGTTTTTT. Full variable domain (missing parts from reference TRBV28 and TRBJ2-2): DVKVTQSSRYLVKRTGEKVFLECVQDMDHENMFWYRQDPGLGLRLIYFSYDVKMKEKGDIPEGYSVSREKKERFSLILESASTNQTSMYLCASSLSGVEVFFGEGSRLTVL.

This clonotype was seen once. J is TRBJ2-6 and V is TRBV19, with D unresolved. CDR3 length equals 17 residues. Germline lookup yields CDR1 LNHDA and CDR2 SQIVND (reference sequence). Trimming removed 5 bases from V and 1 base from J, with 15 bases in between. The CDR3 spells CASSGKDGTSGANVLTF. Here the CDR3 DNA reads TGTGCCAGTAGTGGAAAGGACGGAACATCTGGGGCCAACGTCCTGACTTTC. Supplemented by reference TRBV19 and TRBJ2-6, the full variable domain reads DGGITQSPKYLFRKEGQNVTLSCEQNLNHDAMYWYRQDPGQGLRLIYYSQIVNDFQKGDIAEGYSVSREKKESFPLTVTSAQKNPTAFYLCASSGKDGTSGANVLTFGAGSRLTVL.

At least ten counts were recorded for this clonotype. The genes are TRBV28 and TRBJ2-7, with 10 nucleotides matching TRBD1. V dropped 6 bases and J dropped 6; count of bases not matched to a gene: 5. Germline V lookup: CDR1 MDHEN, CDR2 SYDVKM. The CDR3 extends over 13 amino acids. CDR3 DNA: TGTGCCAGCAGACCCGGACAGGGGGGCGAGCAGTACTTC. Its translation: CASRPGQGGEQYF. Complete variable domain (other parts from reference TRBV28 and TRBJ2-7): DVKVTQSSRYLVKRTGEKVFLECVQDMDHENMFWYRQDPGLGLRLIYFSYDVKMKEKGDIPEGYSVSREKKERFSLILESASTNQTSMYLCASRPGQGGEQYFGPGTRLTVT.

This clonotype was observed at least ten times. The CDR3 sequence is CASSVADTGGAYEQYF. The CDR3 DNA reads TGTGCCAGCAGCGTAGCCGACACAGGGGGGGCGTACGAGCAGTACTTC. The V call is TRBV9, the J call TRBJ2-7, with a tentative D call TRBD1 (8 bases). CDR1 is SGDLS, CDR2 YYNGEE, per germline. CDR3 length: 16 amino acids. V lost 0 bases, J lost 4 bases, and 17 bases lay in between.

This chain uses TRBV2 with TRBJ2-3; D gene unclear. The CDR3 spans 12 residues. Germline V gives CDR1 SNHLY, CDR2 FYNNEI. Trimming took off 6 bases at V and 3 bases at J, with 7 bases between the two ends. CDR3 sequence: CASRSLTDTQYF. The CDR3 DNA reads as TGTGCCAGCAGGAGTCTTACAGATACGCAGTATTTT.

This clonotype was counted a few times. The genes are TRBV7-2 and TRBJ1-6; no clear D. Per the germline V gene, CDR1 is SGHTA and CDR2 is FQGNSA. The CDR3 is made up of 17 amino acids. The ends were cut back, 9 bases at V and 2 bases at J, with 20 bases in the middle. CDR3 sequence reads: CASPGPPVWPYNSPLHF. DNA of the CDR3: TGTGCCAGTCCCGGGCCCCCCGTGTGGCCCTATAATTCACCCCTCCACTTT.

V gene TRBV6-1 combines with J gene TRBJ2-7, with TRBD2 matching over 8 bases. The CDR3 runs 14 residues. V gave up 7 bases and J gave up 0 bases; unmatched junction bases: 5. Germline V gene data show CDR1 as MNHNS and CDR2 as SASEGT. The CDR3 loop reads CASKESGSSYEQYF. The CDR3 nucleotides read TGTGCCAGCAAGGAAAGCGGGAGCTCCTACGAGCAGTACTTC.

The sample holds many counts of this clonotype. The CDR3: CASSLRTGEGHIQYF. In DNA, the CDR3 is TGTGCCAGCAGCTTAAGGACAGGGGAAGGACACATTCAGTACTTC. The genes are TRBV11-1 and TRBJ2-4; 9 nucleotides align to TRBD1. The V gene's germline CDR1 is SGHAT and CDR2 FQDESV (reference sequence). The junction had 7 bases not matched to a gene; V was cut back by 2 bases and J by 8 bases. The CDR3 sequence is 15 residues long.

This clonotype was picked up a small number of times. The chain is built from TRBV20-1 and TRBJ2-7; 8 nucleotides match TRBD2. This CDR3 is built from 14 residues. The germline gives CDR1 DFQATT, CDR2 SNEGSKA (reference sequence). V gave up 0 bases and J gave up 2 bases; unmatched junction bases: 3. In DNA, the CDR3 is TGCAGTGCTAGAGATAGCGGGACGCCCTACGAGCAGTACTTC. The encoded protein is CSARDSGTPYEQYF.

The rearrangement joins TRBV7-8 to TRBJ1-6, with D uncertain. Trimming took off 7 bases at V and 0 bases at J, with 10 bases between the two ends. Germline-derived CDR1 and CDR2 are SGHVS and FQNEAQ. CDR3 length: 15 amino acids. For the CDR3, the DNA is TGTGCCAGCACGCCTAAGGTCTCCTATAATTCACCCCTCCACTTT. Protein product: CASTPKVSYNSPLHF.

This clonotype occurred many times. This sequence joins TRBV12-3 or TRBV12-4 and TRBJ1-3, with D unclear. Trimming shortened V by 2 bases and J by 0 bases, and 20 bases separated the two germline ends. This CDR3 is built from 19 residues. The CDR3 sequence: CASSLSIPEMVRSGNTIYF. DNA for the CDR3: TGTGCCAGCAGTTTATCTATACCAGAGATGGTGCGCTCTGGAAACACCATATATTTT.

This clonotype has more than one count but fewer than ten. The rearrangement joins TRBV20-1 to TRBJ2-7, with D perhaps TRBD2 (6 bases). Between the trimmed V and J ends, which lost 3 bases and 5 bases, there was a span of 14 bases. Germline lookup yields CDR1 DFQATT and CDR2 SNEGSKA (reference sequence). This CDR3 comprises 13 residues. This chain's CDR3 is CSARPGSHNEQYF. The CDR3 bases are TGCAGTGCTAGGCCCGGGAGTCACAACGAGCAGTACTTC.

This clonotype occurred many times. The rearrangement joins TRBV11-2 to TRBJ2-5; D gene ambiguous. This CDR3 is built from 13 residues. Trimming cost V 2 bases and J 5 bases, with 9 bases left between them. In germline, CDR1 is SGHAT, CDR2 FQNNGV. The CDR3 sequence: CASSLSSGETQYF. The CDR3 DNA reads TGTGCCAGCAGCTTAAGCTCGGGTGAGACCCAGTACTTC.

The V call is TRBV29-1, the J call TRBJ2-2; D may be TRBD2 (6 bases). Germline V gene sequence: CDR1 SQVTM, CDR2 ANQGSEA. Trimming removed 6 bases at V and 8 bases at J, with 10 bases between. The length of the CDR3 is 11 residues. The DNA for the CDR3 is TGCAGCGTCCTCCGGGAGGGGGAGCTGTTTTTT. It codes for CSVLREGELFF.

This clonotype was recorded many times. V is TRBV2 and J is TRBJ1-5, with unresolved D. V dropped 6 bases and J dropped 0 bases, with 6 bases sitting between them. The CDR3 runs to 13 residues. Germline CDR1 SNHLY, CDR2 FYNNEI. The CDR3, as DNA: TGTGCCAGCAGGAGCCTTAGCAATCAGCCCCAGCATTTT. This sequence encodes CASRSLSNQPQHF. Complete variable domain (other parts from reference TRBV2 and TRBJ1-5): EPEVTQTPSHQVTQMGQEVILRCVPISNHLYFYWYRQILGQKVEFLVSFYNNEISEKSEIFDDQFSVERPDGSNFTLKIRSTKLEDSAMYFCASRSLSNQPQHFGDGTRLSIL.

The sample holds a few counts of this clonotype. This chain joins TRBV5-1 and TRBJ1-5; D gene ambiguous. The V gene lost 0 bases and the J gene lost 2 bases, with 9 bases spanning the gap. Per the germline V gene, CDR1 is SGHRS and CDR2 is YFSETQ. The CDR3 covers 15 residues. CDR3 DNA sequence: TGCGCCAGCAGCTTGGTTTCCGGAGGCAATCAGCCCCAGCATTTT. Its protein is CASSLVSGGNQPQHF.

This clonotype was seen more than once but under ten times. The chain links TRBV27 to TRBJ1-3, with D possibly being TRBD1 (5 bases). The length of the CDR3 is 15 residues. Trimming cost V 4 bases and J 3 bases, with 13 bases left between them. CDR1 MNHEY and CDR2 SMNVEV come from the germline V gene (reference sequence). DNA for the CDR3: TGTGCCAGCAGTTCCATCGGGGGTTATGGAAACACCATATATTTT. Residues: CASSSIGGYGNTIYF.

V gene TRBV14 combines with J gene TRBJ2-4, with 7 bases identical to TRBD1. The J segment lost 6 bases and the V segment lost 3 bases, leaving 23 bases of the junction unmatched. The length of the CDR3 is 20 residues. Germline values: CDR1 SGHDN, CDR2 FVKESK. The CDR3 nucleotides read TGTGCCAGCAGCCAGACCAATGTGGCCGAGGGGGCGAAGAGAGGAAACATTCAGTACTTC. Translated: CASSQTNVAEGAKRGNIQYF.

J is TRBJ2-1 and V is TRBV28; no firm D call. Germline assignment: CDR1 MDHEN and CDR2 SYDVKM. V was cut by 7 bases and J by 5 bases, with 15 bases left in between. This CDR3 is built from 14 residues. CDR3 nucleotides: TGTGCCAGCACCTTAGAGGACGGAGACAATGAGCAGTTCTTC. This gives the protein CASTLEDGDNEQFF.

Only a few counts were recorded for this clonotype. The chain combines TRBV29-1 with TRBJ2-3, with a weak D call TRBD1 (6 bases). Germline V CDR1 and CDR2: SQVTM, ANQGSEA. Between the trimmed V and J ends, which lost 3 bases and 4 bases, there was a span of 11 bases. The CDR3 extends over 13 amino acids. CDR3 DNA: TGCAGCGTTGATGGCAGGGGCGCAGATACGCAGTATTTT. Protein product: CSVDGRGADTQYF.

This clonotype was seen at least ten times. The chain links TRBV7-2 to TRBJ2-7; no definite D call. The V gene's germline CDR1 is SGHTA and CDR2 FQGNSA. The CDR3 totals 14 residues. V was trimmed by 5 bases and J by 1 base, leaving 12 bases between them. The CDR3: CASSPPGRSYEQYF. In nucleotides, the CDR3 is TGTGCCAGCAGCCCACCTGGACGGTCCTACGAGCAGTACTTC.

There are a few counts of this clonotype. The DNA of the CDR3 is TGCAGCGTTTTACCGGCGGGATACACCGGGGAGCTGTTTTTT. Its translation: CSVLPAGYTGELFF. V gene TRBV29-1 combines with J gene TRBJ2-2, with a possible D match to TRBD2 (6 bases). The germline V gene has CDR1 SQVTM and CDR2 ANQGSEA. V was clipped by 5 bases and J by 3 bases, with 13 bases between them. This CDR3 spans 14 amino acids.

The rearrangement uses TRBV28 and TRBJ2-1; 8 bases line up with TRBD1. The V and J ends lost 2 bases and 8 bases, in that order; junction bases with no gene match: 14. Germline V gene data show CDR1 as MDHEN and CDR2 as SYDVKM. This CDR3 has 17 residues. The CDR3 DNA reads TGTGCCAGCAGTTTACTCCGGACAGGGTCCTCCTTCGATGAGCAGTTCTTC. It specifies CASSLLRTGSSFDEQFF.

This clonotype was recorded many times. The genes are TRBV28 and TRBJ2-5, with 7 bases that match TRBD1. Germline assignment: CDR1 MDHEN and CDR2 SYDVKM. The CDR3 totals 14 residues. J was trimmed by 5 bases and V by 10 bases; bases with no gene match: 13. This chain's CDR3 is CATNRGWAGETQYF. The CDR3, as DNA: TGTGCCACGAACAGGGGATGGGCGGGCGAGACCCAGTACTTC.

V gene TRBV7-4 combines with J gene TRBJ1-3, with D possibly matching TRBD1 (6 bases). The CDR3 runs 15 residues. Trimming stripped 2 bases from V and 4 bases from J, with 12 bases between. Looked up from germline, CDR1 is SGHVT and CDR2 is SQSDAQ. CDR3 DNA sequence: TGTGCCAGCAGCTTACCAGGGGCGAGGGGAAACACCATATATTTT. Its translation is CASSLPGARGNTIYF.

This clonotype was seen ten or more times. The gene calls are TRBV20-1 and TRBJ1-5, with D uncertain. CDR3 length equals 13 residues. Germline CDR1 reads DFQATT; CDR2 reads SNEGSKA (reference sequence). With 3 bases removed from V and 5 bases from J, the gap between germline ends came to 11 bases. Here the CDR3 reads CSAREQNDQPQHF. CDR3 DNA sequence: TGCAGTGCTAGGGAGCAGAATGATCAGCCCCAGCATTTT.